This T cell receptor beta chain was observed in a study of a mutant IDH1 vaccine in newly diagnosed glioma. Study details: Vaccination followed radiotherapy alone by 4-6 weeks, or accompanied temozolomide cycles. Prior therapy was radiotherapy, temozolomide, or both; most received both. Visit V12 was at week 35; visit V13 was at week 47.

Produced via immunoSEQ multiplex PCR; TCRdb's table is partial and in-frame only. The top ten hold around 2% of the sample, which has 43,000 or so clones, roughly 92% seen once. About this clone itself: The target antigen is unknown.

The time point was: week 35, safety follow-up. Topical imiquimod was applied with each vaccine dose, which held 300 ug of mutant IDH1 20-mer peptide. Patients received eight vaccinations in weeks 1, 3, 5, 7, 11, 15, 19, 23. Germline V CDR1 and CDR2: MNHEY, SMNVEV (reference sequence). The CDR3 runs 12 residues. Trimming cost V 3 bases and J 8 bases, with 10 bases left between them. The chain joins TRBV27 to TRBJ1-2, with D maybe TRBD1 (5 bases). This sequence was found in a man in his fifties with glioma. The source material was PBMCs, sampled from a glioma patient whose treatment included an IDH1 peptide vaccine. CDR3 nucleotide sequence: TGTGCCAGCAGTTTCCAGGGACGGGGCTACACCTTC. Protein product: CASSFQGRGYTF.